This paragraph reports one T cell receptor (beta chain). The antigen this receptor binds is unknown. Base quality data are lacking; no much larger clone is found one base away. Whole blood was collected in K2EDTA tubes by collaborating institutions according to the institutions' own protocols. Collaborator samples were shipped for TCRbeta analysis as frozen whole blood, isolated PBMCs, or DNA extracted from either sample type. Relative to germline, V is 5 bases shorter and J is 2 bases shorter, with 10 bases between their ends. The CDR3 starts with the cysteine, ends with the phenylalanine, and has 13 residues. Just CDR3 DNA is preserved here, 39 bases in frame from base 1. Taken from the germline V gene (reference sequence), the CDR1 and CDR2 loops are LNHDA and SQIVND. The data are from a study of blood T cell repertoires in COVID-19 (dated by TCRdb to between 2020 and 2021). In terms of the full investigation: Samples from collaborators originated in the United States, Italy and Spain and spanned both the acute and convalescent phases of COVID-19. The prospective study material was composed of cDNA or gDNA derived from T cells, B-cell-depleted T cells, or PBMCs. Subjects who had been exposed to COVID-19, were actively infected with it, or had recovered from it provided the deeply sampled blood TCRbeta repertoires that made up the dataset. A freely available public database, intended as a resource for researchers studying the immune response to SARS-CoV-2, is where the repertoires were released. The samples were drawn from two sources: the first 160 participants of the ongoing ImmuneRACE study, and over 1,000 subjects contributed by 6 global collaborators. Sample metadata almost always included a de-identified subject ID, COVID-19 status, age in years and sex. Where available, HLA class I and class II types were taken from metadata supplied by the sample provider and were not determined by assay-based typing.

TCRbeta CDR3 regions were amplified from genomic DNA by means of the immunoSEQ Assay, a bias-controlled multiplex PCR. Under the source paper's analysis protocol: Within the assay, amplification of reference gene primers was used to estimate how many nucleated cells each sample contained. To quantify the absolute abundance of each unique TCRbeta CDR3 rearrangement, sequence reads were collapsed and filtered. Productive Simpson clonality was computed per sample as the square root of Simpson's diversity index over productive rearrangements. The immuneACCESS repertoire file appears here via TCRdb, limited to in-frame rearrangements. These files lack a portion of the clones; in checked studies, under half of the deficit traces to unresolved V genes, and the cause of the others is not known. Clone size and V and J calls were adopted from that table, with D and trimming inferred from the DNA. This sample has nearly 100,000 clones in its table, and about four fifths of those were observed once. Roughly 17% of the sample is taken by the ten largest.

Findings and caveats that apply to the study as a whole: How much clinical and demographic metadata was included differed by source and by participant, and the metadata was provided uncurated.

The receptor was isolated from a woman aged 55-69 years with acute or convalescent COVID-19. The rearranged chain carries TRBV19 and TRBJ2-7, with TRBD2 tentatively as D gene (6 bases match). Material for sequencing was peripheral blood. This receptor carries the CDR3 CASSFRGTYEQYF. The DNA is TGTGCCAGTAGTTTCCGGGGGACCTACGAGCAGTACTTC.